The T cell receptor beta chain described here comes from a study of cytomegalovirus exposure and HLA in healthy donors. Primers for the PCR totalled 60 Vbeta and 13 Jbeta. Sequenced by immunoSEQ multiplex PCR; TCRdb stores in-frame clones only, minus some. The data show 90,000 to 110,000 clones, with over 80% seen just once and 6.9% held by the top ten. Study-level points and caveats: Presence/absence results assume similar sequencing depth per donor, which may not hold. There was a cluster of highly shared sequence variants that was likely a sequencing artifact.

This clone turned up a few times. The antigen is undetermined. The sequencing input was PBMCs. The TCR was taken from a man aged 25 to 40 in good health and CMV-seropositive.

CDR3 sequence reads: CASSQGVQGASHSSEAFF. DNA of the CDR3: TGTGCCAGCAGCCAAGGGGTACAGGGGGCGAGTCACTCCTCTGAAGCTTTCTTT. V and J are TRBV4-2 and TRBJ1-1; 9 bases are a match to TRBD1. The CDR3 extends over 18 amino acids. Germline values: CDR1 LGHNA, CDR2 YNFKEQ. The V gene end was trimmed by 1 base and the J gene end by 6 bases; junction bases not matched to a gene: 15.